This entry lists 2 T cell receptor beta chains sequenced from one sample in a study of shared clonotypes between healthy human individuals. Measured with immunoSEQ multiplex PCR; TCRdb has only the in-frame clones, and not every one. Of some 2,400,000 clones in the sample, approximately 95% were seen once. The source material was naive CD4+ T cells sorted from blood. Subset given: CD45RA+ positively selected. The receptor set was obtained from a man in his late teens or twenties in good health.

This rearrangement joins TRBV15 to TRBJ2-5; TRBD1 matches at 7 bases. Germline V gene data show CDR1 as LNHNV and CDR2 as YYDKDF (reference sequence). The trim removed 8 bases at V and 4 bases at J, leaving 13 bases unmatched. This CDR3 spans 15 amino acids. For the CDR3, the DNA is TGTGCCACCTGTGATAACAGGGGATCGAGAGAGACCCAGTACTTC. The encoded protein is CATCDNRGSRETQYF. Supplemented by reference TRBV15 and TRBJ2-5, the full variable domain reads DAMVIQNPRYQVTQFGKPVTLSCSQTLNHNVMYWYQQKSSQAPKLLFHYYDKDFNNEADTPDNFQSRRPNTSFCFLDIRSPGLGDTAMYLCATCDNRGSRETQYFGPGTRLLVL.

The chain is built from TRBV10-3 and TRBJ1-2, with 12 bases identical to TRBD1. Germline loops: CDR1 ENHRY, CDR2 SYGVKD. The CDR3 spans 13 residues. V shed 9 bases and J 2 bases; nucleotides not matched to a gene: 1. The CDR3 sequence: CAMGQGANYGYTF. CDR3 DNA: TGTGCCATGGGACAGGGGGCGAACTATGGCTACACCTTC.